This T cell receptor beta chain stems from a study of CD8 T cells in Susac syndrome. Study-wide results and limits: As the study acknowledged, the number of individuals who were part of its TCR sequencing and HLA analysis was relatively small.

0.5 to 1 ug RNA was reverse transcribed with random hexamers. The CDR3 of TCR beta was amplified by immunoSEQ multiplex PCR across 54 Vbeta and 13 Jbeta. A single record per CDR3 protein comes from TCRdb applying MiXCR to the immunoSEQ multiplex PCR reads. The data hold some 180,000 distinct CDR3 sequences, with about 94% observed a single time. On this clonotype: Its target is not known.

Trimming took 8 bases from V and 0 from J; bases not matched to a gene: 8. Per germline, CDR1 MGHDK and CDR2 SYGVNS. This CDR3 has 15 amino acids. TCR beta sequencing covered blood CD8+ and CD4+ T cells. TEMRA cells were FACS-enriched, while CD8+ and CD4+ T cells were negatively isolated. The chain combines TRBV25-1 with TRBJ1-1; 8 bases align to TRBD1. Sequencing was performed on CD4+ T cells from PBMCs. The sequence was collected from a human donor in good health. Here the CDR3 reads CASSTGGGMNTEAFF. DNA of the CDR3: TGTGCCAGCTCTACAGGGGGAGGGATGAACACTGAAGCTTTCTTT.